The 10 T cell receptor beta chains below come from one sample, sequenced in a study of T cells in Graves' hyperthyroidism and ophthalmopathy. The CDR3 regions of TCR beta were amplified from RNA transcripts. With the HTBI primer set, the TCR CDR3 went through a first round of RT-PCR. In TCRdb, the multiplex PCR reads were re-called with MiXCR into one record per CDR3 protein. The data contain 690,000 or so distinct CDR3 sequences, about 17% of them singletons. Sequences were obtained from blood. The receptor set was obtained from a woman aged 45 to 65 with Graves' hyperthyroidism that later progressed to Graves' ophthalmopathy.

The V gene is TRBV5-1, the J gene TRBJ1-4; TRBD1 matches at 8 bases. The CDR3 spans 16 residues. Germline lookup yields CDR1 SGHRS and CDR2 YFSETQ. The J segment lost 7 bases and the V segment lost 0 bases, leaving 8 bases of the junction unmatched. Here the CDR3 DNA reads TGCGCCAGCAGCTTGGCCGACAGGGGACGGGGTGAAAAACTGTTTTTT. This codes for CASSLADRGRGEKLFF.

The rearrangement links TRBV19 to TRBJ1-2; D is undetermined. CDR1 is LNHDA and CDR2 is SQIVND in the germline V gene (reference sequence). Trimming left V 1 base short and J 5 bases short, with 8 bases between. This CDR3 is built from 13 residues. CDR3 nucleotides: TGTGCCAGTAGTATAGGACCAGAGTATGGCTACACCTTC. This encodes CASSIGPEYGYTF.

This chain uses TRBV5-1 with TRBJ1-4; 9 nucleotides agree with TRBD1. Germline trimming cut 1 base from V and 0 bases from J; bases unmatched to any gene: 4. CDR3 length: 17 amino acids. Germline V CDR1 and CDR2: SGHRS, YFSETQ. The CDR3 bases are TGCGCCAGCAGCTTGAGGGGACAGGGAGCAACTAATGAAAAACTGTTTTTT. Protein sequence: CASSLRGQGATNEKLFF. Drawing the rest from reference TRBV5-1 and TRBJ1-4, the complete variable domain is KAGVTQTPRYLIKTRGQQVTLSCSPISGHRSVSWYQQTPGQGLQFLFEYFSETQRNKGNFPGRFSGRQFSNSRSEMNVSTLELGDSALYLCASSLRGQGATNEKLFFGSGTQLSVL.

This clonotype was observed a few times. The junction does not match germline at one end; this may be a read error. The rearrangement links TRBV2 to TRBJ2-3; D ambiguous. The CDR3 contains 11 residues. The V gene's germline CDR1 is SNHLY and CDR2 FYNNEI. The CDR3 sequence: CTSSSTDTQYF. The CDR3 bases are TGTACCAGCAGTTCCACAGATACGCAGTATTTT.

V gene TRBV5-1 combines with J gene TRBJ1-4; D not resolved. The CDR3 is made up of 14 amino acids. Trimming left V 3 bases short and J 4 bases short, with 10 bases between. The germline CDR1 and CDR2 sequences are SGHRS and YFSETQ. CDR3 sequence reads: CASSSEFGNEKLFF. CDR3 in DNA: TGCGCCAGCAGCTCTGAATTTGGTAATGAAAAACTGTTTTTT.

This chain joins TRBV20-1 and TRBJ2-1; a possible D gene is TRBD1 (6 bases). This CDR3 region has 12 residues. The germline gives CDR1 DFQATT, CDR2 SNEGSKA (reference sequence). The ends were cut back, 2 bases at V and 7 bases at J, with 9 bases in the middle. CDR3: CSARLQGNEQFF. DNA for the CDR3: TGCAGTGCTAGACTACAGGGAAATGAGCAGTTCTTC.

This clonotype has at least ten counts. The V and J genes are TRBV2 and TRBJ2-1; a weak D match, TRBD2 (7 bases). The V gene lost 4 bases and the J gene lost 5 bases, with 18 bases spanning the gap. The CDR3 is made up of 16 amino acids. Germline V gene sequence: CDR1 SNHLY, CDR2 FYNNEI. Here the CDR3 DNA reads TGTGCCAGCAGTGGACCATCGGGGGGCAACGACAATGAGCAGTTCTTC. The encoded protein is CASSGPSGGNDNEQFF.

Comments on this clonotype: The DNA is omitted, as the CDR3 cannot be located on it reliably, and the CDR3 follows TCRdb's listing. The chain couples TRBV5-1 to TRBJ1-5. The length of the CDR3 is 14 amino acids, counting both ends. Germline CDR1 and CDR2: SGHRS and YFSETQ. The CDR3 sequence is CASSFGPGNQPQHF.

In this sample, this clonotype turned up many times. The chain is built from TRBV11-2 and TRBJ2-5; no clear D. Germline V gene sequence: CDR1 SGHAT, CDR2 FQNNGV. This CDR3 spans 17 amino acids. The ends were cut back, 1 base at V and 2 bases at J, with 17 bases in the middle. CDR3 loop: CASSLVGGIRIQETQYF. The DNA of the CDR3 is TGTGCCAGCAGCTTAGTTGGTGGTATACGGATTCAAGAGACCCAGTACTTC. Based on the CDR3 plus reference TRBV11-2 and TRBJ2-5, the full variable domain is EAGVAQSPRYKIIEKRQSVAFWCNPISGHATLYWYQQILGQGPKLLIQFQNNGVVDDSQLPKDRFSAERLKGVDSTLKIQPAKLEDSAVYLCASSLVGGIRIQETQYFGPGTRLLVL.

On this clonotype: The junction and the germline gene differ at one end; a read error may be behind it. This sequence joins TRBV5-1 and TRBJ2-2, with D possibly TRBD2 on 6 matching bases. Germline V lookup: CDR1 SGHRS, CDR2 YFSETQ. The CDR3 runs 14 residues. The CDR3 DNA reads as TGCGCCAGCAGCTTGAAGGGCCCAACCGGGGGGCTGTTTTTT. Translated, it gives CASSLKGPTGGLFF.